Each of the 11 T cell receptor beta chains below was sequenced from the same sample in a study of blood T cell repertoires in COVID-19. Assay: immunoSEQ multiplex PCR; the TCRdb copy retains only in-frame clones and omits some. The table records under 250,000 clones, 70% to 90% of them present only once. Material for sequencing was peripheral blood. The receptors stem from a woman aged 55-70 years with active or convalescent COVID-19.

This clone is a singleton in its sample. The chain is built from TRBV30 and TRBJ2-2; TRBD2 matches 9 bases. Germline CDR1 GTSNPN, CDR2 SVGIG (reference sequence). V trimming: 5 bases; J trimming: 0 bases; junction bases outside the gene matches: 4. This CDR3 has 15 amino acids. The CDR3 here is CAWGWTSANTGELFF. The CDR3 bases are TGTGCCTGGGGCTGGACTAGCGCGAACACCGGGGAGCTGTTTTTT.

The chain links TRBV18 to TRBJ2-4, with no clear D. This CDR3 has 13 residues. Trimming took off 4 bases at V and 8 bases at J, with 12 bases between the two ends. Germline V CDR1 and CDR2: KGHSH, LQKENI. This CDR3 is CASSRGVVDIQYF. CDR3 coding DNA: TGTGCCAGCTCACGCGGTGTAGTGGACATTCAGTACTTC.

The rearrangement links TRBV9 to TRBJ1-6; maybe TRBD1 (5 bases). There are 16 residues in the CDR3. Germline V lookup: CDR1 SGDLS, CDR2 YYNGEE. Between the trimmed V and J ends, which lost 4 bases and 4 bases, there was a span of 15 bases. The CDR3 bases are TGTGCCAGCAGCCCAGGTGTGGGGGGATATAATTCACCCCTCCACTTT. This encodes CASSPGVGGYNSPLHF.

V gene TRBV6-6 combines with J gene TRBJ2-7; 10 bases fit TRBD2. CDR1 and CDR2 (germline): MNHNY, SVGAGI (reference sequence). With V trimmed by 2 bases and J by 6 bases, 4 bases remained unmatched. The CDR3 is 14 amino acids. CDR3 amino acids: CASSYEREGREQYF. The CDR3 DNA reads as TGTGCCAGCAGTTACGAGCGGGAGGGCCGCGAGCAGTACTTC.

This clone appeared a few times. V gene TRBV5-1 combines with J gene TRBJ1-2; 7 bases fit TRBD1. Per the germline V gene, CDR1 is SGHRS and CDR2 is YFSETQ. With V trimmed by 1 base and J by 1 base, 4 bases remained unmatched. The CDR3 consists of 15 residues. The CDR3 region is CASSLPGQFNYGYTF. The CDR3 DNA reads TGCGCCAGCAGCTTGCCGGGACAGTTTAACTATGGCTACACCTTC.

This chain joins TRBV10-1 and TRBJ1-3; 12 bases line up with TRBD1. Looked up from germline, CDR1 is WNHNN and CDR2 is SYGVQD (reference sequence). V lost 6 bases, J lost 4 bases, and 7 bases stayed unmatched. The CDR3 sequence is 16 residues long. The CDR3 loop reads CASSEGQGAFGNTIYF. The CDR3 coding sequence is TGCGCCAGCAGCGAGGGACAGGGGGCTTTCGGAAACACCATATATTTT.

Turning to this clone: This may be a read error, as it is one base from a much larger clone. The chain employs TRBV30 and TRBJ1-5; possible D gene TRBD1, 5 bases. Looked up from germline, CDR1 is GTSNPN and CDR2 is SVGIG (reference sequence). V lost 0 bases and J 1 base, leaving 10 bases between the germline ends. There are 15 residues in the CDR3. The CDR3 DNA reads TGTGCCTGGAGTGTGGGACGGGGGAGCAATCAGCCCCAGCATTTT. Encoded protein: CAWSVGRGSNQPQHF.

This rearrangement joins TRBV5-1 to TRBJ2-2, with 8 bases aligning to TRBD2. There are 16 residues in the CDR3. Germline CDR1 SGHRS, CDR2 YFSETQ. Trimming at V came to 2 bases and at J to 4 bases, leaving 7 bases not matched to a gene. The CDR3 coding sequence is TGCGCCAGCAGCTTAGCGGGAGCGGAGGGCACCGGGGAGCTGTTTTTT. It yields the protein CASSLAGAEGTGELFF.

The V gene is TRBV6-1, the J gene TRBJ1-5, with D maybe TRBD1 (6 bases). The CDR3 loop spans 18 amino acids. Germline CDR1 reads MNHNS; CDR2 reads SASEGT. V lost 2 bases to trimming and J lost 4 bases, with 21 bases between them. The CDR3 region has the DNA TGTGCCAGCAGTGAATTGTTGTCGGGGGGCGGTTTTAATCAGCCCCAGCATTTT. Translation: CASSELLSGGGFNQPQHF.

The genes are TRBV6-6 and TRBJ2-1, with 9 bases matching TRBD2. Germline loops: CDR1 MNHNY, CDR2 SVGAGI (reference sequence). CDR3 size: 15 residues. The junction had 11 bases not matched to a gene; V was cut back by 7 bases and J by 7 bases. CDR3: CASIRPSGEVNEQFF. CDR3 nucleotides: TGTGCCAGCATCCGGCCTAGCGGGGAAGTGAATGAGCAGTTCTTC.

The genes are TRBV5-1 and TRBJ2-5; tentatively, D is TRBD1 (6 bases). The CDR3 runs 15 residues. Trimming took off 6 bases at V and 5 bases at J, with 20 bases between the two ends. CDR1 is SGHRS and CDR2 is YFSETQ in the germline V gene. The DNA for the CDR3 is TGCGCCAGCAAAGCTCGCCCCAACAGGGATGAGACCCAGTACTTC. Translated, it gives CASKARPNRDETQYF.